This entry lists 7 T cell receptor beta chains sequenced from one sample in a study of CD8+CD57+ T cells in acquired aplastic anemia. Both TCR beta VDJ combination and CDR3 sequence profiling were carried out. Genomic DNA was the template for this profiling. TCRdb fed the reads into MiXCR, producing one record per CDR3 protein. Of some 200,000 distinct CDR3 sequences listed, 34% were seen once; the top ten hold 0.9% to 1.2%. The sample comprised sorted CD4+, CD8+, or CD8+CD57+ T cells (not recorded which) from PBMCs. The receptors were gathered from a human donor in good health, serving as a control.

V and J are TRBV20-1 and TRBJ2-1, with 9 bases aligning to TRBD2. Germline CDR1 reads DFQATT; CDR2 reads SNEGSKA (reference sequence). J was trimmed by 2 bases and V by 3 bases; bases with no gene match: 8. CDR3 length: 16 residues. The CDR3 reads CSASLTSGRPYNEQFF. The CDR3 nucleotides read TGCAGTGCTAGTTTGACTAGCGGTAGGCCCTACAATGAGCAGTTCTTC.

This clonotype was observed many times. The chain employs TRBV10-3 and TRBJ2-1; D assignment may be TRBD1 or TRBD2 (5 bases each). Deletions cut 6 bases from V and 4 bases from J, with 22 bases between. This CDR3 contains 17 residues. Germline CDR1 reads ENHRY; CDR2 reads SYGVKD. The DNA for the CDR3 is TGTGCCATCAGATCACTAGGGGAGTCAGGGAGATACAATGAGCAGTTCTTC. Translating gives CAIRSLGESGRYNEQFF.

This clonotype showed up many times. V usage is TRBV7-9 and J usage is TRBJ1-6; 7 nucleotides agree with TRBD1. This CDR3 has 14 amino acids. Per germline, CDR1 SEHNR and CDR2 FQNEAQ (reference sequence). The trim removed 1 base at V and 10 bases at J, leaving 4 bases unmatched. In DNA form, the CDR3 reads TGTGCCAGCAGCTTAGAGACAGGGTGGTCACCCCTCCACTTT. The encoded protein is CASSLETGWSPLHF.

This chain connects TRBV25-1 to TRBJ1-5; D is perhaps TRBD1 (5 bases). Germline V gives CDR1 MGHDK, CDR2 SYGVNS. V gave up 9 bases and J gave up 0 bases, with 15 bases separating them. This CDR3 has 15 amino acids. The CDR3 coding sequence is TGTGCCAGGACAGCCCTACCTTATAGCAATCAGCCCCAGCATTTT. Translation gives CARTALPYSNQPQHF.

This clonotype was found many times. The chain has TRBV12-3 or TRBV12-4 and TRBJ1-1; no clear D. This CDR3 spans 11 amino acids. With 2 bases removed from V and 3 bases from J, the gap between germline ends came to 1 base. The CDR3, as DNA: TGTGCCAGCAGTTTATACACTGAAGCTTTCTTT. As protein: CASSLYTEAFF.

At least ten counts were recorded for this clonotype. The chain joins TRBV20-1 to TRBJ2-5, with 7 bases matching TRBD1. The V gene's germline CDR1 is DFQATT and CDR2 SNEGSKA (reference sequence). The CDR3 spans 15 residues. The V and J ends lost 0 bases and 5 bases, in that order; junction bases with no gene match: 9. CDR3 sequence (DNA): TGCAGTGCTAGAGATCTACAGGGGCAGGGGGAGACCCAGTACTTC. Its protein is CSARDLQGQGETQYF.

This clonotype was recorded at least ten times. V gene TRBV24-1 combines with J gene TRBJ2-1; no clear D. Trimming stripped 2 bases from V and 4 bases from J, with 14 bases between. The CDR3 extends over 16 amino acids. The V gene's germline CDR1 is KGHDR and CDR2 SFDVKD. The CDR3 loop is CATSDSRGRDYNEQFF. Here the CDR3 DNA reads TGTGCCACCAGTGATTCCCGCGGACGCGATTACAATGAGCAGTTCTTC.